Presented here are 3 T cell receptor beta chains from one specimen sequenced in a study of T-cell memory formation after mild COVID-19. From the 5' RACE reads, TCRdb called clonotypes with MiXCR, one entry per CDR3 protein. This sample has 140,000 or so distinct CDR3 sequences, with about a fifth found just once. Sequencing input: PBMCs or a T cell subset sorted from them (not recorded which). Receptors originate from an adult woman who had mild COVID-19 (a few samples of this study predate the infection). Cell type and time point are not known.

This chain links TRBV7-2 with TRBJ1-5; D remains unclear. This CDR3 is 13 amino acids long. Germline V gives CDR1 SGHTA, CDR2 FQGNSA. Trimming removed 4 bases at V and 9 bases at J, with 13 bases between. The CDR3 here is CASSSDPILPQHF. In DNA, the CDR3 is TGTGCCAGCAGCTCCGACCCTATATTGCCCCAGCATTTT.

Here the CDR3 DNA reads TGTGCCACCAGCCCACACTGGGCCCGGACAGGTTACGCCTACGAGCAGTACTTC. It is translated as CATSPHWARTGYAYEQYF. This chain uses TRBV15 with TRBJ2-7; 7 nucleotides agree with TRBD1. Germline loops: CDR1 LNHNV, CDR2 YYDKDF (reference sequence). The CDR3 totals 18 residues. The ends lost 5 bases at V and 2 bases at J; junction bases unmatched: 18.

This clonotype was picked up a small number of times. V usage is TRBV20-1 and J usage is TRBJ2-3; 10 bases line up with TRBD1. Germline loops: CDR1 DFQATT, CDR2 SNEGSKA (reference sequence). V lost 1 base, J lost 4 bases, and 11 bases stayed unmatched. CDR3 length: 17 amino acids. The CDR3 sequence is CSARGGPGTGVADTQYF. The CDR3 DNA sequence: TGCAGTGCTAGAGGGGGACCCGGGACAGGGGTAGCAGATACGCAGTATTTT.